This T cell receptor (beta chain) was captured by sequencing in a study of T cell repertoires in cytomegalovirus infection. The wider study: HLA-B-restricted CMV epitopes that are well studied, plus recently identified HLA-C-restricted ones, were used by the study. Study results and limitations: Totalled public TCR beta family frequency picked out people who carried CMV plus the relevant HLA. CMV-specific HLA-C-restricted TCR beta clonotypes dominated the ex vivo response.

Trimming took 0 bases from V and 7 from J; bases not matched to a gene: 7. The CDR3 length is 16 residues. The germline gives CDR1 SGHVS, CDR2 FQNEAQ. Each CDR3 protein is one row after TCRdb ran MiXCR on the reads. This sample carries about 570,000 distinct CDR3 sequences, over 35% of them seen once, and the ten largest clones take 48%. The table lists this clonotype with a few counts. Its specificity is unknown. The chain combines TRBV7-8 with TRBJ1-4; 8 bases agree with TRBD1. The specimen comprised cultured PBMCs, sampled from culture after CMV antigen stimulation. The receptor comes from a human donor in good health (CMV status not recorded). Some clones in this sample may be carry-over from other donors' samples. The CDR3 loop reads CASSLAGQTGVEKLFF. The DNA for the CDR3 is TGTGCCAGCAGCTTAGCGGGTCAGACAGGGGTTGAAAAACTGTTTTTT. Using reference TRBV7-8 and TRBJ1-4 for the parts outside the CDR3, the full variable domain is GAGVSQSPRYKVAKRGQDVALRCDPISGHVSLFWYQQALGQGPEFLTYFQNEAQLDKSGLPSDRFFAERPEGSVSTLKIQRTQQEDSAVYLCASSLAGQTGVEKLFFGSGTQLSVL.